The 15 T cell receptor beta chains presented below share a single source sample, sequenced in a study of blood T cell repertoires in COVID-19. TCRdb's copy holds only in-frame clones and misses some; the assay was immunoSEQ multiplex PCR. Altogether roughly 150,000 clones are present, roughly 78% being singletons, with the ten largest covering around 5.5%. Sequencing used PBMCs or T cells enriched from blood (not recorded which). These receptors were obtained from a woman aged 50 to 65 who had recovered from COVID-19.

The genes are TRBV9 and TRBJ2-7; 10 bases are a match to TRBD2. This CDR3 spans 15 amino acids. Per germline, CDR1 SGDLS and CDR2 YYNGEE. V was pared by 4 bases and J by 2 bases, with 6 bases of the junction left unmatched. The CDR3 here is CASSPMSGGAYEQYF. CDR3 in DNA: TGTGCCAGCAGCCCAATGAGCGGGGGGGCCTACGAGCAGTACTTC.

The V gene is TRBV11-1, the J gene TRBJ2-5, with a tentative D call TRBD2 (5 bases). Deletions cut 3 bases from V and 6 bases from J, with 14 bases between. The CDR3 consists of 14 residues. Germline V CDR1 and CDR2: SGHAT, FQDESV (reference sequence). In DNA form, the CDR3 reads TGTGCCAGCAGCTTGAGCGCGGCGGGCCAGACCCAGTACTTC. Translating gives CASSLSAAGQTQYF. Full variable domain (outside the CDR3, taken from reference TRBV11-1 and TRBJ2-5): EAEVAQSPRYKITEKSQAVAFWCDPISGHATLYWYRQILGQGPELLVQFQDESVVDDSQLPKDRFSAERLKGVDSTLKIQPAELGDSAMYLCASSLSAAGQTQYFGPGTRLLVL.

The V call is TRBV24-1, the J call TRBJ2-1; possible D gene TRBD1, 5 bases. This CDR3 is 16 amino acids long. V lost 3 bases to trimming and J lost 4 bases, with 15 bases between them. Germline V gives CDR1 KGHDR, CDR2 SFDVKD. Here the CDR3 DNA reads TGTGCCACCAGTGATCCTACTGGGGCTCAATACAATGAGCAGTTCTTC. Translation: CATSDPTGAQYNEQFF.

The J gene is TRBJ1-3, the V gene TRBV4-1; D is undetermined. The CDR3 covers 15 residues. Between the trimmed V and J ends, which lost 4 bases and 4 bases, there was a span of 14 bases. The germline V gene has CDR1 MGHRA and CDR2 YSYEKL. CDR3 loop: CASSPMRGSGNTIYF. In DNA form, the CDR3 reads TGCGCCAGCAGCCCAATGAGAGGATCCGGAAACACCATATATTTT.

V is TRBV7-2 and J is TRBJ2-3; 9 nucleotides agree with TRBD2. Germline CDR1 SGHTA, CDR2 FQGNSA. This CDR3 comprises 16 residues. With 3 bases clipped from V and 4 bases from J, the junction kept 8 bases outside the gene matches. DNA of the CDR3: TGTGCCAGCAGCTTGGGGAGCGGGGGGCCACCAGATACGCAGTATTTT. It yields the protein CASSLGSGGPPDTQYF.

Notes on this clone: The sample contains more than one DNA sequence encoding this CDR3. This chain links TRBV28 with TRBJ1-2; a possible D gene is TRBD1 (5 bases). CDR1 is MDHEN, CDR2 SYDVKM, per germline. The CDR3 covers 14 residues. The V gene lost 3 bases and the J gene lost 4 bases, with 12 bases spanning the gap. The CDR3 reads CASSFQGFSYGYTF. The CDR3 DNA reads as TGTGCCAGCAGTTTCCAGGGATTTTCCTATGGCTACACCTTC.

The V call is TRBV5-1, the J call TRBJ2-5; the D is unclear. Trimming took off 0 bases at V and 1 base at J, with 7 bases between the two ends. CDR3 size: 14 residues. The germline CDR1 and CDR2 sequences are SGHRS and YFSETQ. The CDR3 DNA is TGCGCCAGCAGCTTGGTGGGCAGCCAAGAGACCCAGTACTTC. As protein: CASSLVGSQETQYF.

This clone was observed once. The chain joins TRBV15 to TRBJ1-1; D call uncertain. The CDR3 extends over 13 amino acids. V gave up 0 bases and J gave up 3 bases, with 5 bases separating them. The germline V gene has CDR1 LNHNV and CDR2 YYDKDF (reference sequence). CDR3 in DNA: TGTGCCACCAGCAGAGAGCCAGACACTGAAGCTTTCTTT. This sequence encodes CATSREPDTEAFF.

In its sample, this clone was seen once. V and J are TRBV18 and TRBJ2-3; D may be TRBD2 (5 bases). Trimming stripped 6 bases from V and 0 bases from J, with 13 bases between. This CDR3 has 15 amino acids. Germline V lookup: CDR1 KGHSH, CDR2 LQKENI. CDR3: CASSGDYTSTDTQYF. CDR3 bases: TGTGCCAGCTCGGGCGACTACACTAGCACAGATACGCAGTATTTT.

The genes are TRBV10-2 and TRBJ2-1, with TRBD2 matching over 11 bases. Germline-derived CDR1 and CDR2 are WSHSY and SAAADI. CDR3 length: 14 residues. V was pared by 6 bases and J by 8 bases, with 6 bases of the junction left unmatched. The CDR3 spells CASRFSGGADEQFF. The DNA of the CDR3 is TGCGCCAGCAGGTTTAGCGGGGGGGCGGATGAGCAGTTCTTC.

V is TRBV3-1 (or the pseudogene TRBV3-2) and J is TRBJ2-7; 9 bases line up with TRBD1. Trimming at V came to 5 bases and at J to 7 bases, leaving 12 bases not matched to a gene. CDR3 length equals 15 residues. Germline V gene sequence: CDR1 LGHDT, CDR2 YNNKEL (reference sequence). In nucleotides, the CDR3 is TGTGCCAGCAGCGACGTCCGGGACAGGGTTTGGGAGCAGTACTTC. This translates into CASSDVRDRVWEQYF.

This sequence joins TRBV9 and TRBJ2-2; maybe TRBD2 (5 bases). There are 11 residues in the CDR3. Germline CDR1 and CDR2: SGDLS and YYNGEE. V was pared by 9 bases and J by 4 bases, with 7 bases between. This CDR3 reads CATTSTGELFF. The CDR3 region has the DNA TGTGCCACCACTAGCACCGGGGAGCTGTTTTTT.

The rearrangement joins TRBV5-1 to TRBJ1-4; 8 bases are a match to TRBD1. The length of the CDR3 is 17 residues. CDR1 is SGHRS, CDR2 YFSETQ, per germline. V shed 3 bases and J 4 bases; nucleotides not matched to a gene: 11. The DNA of the CDR3 is TGCGCCAGCAGCTGGACAGGGCCCGGGGGTGGTAATGAAAAACTGTTTTTT. Translated: CASSWTGPGGGNEKLFF.

The V gene is TRBV19, the J gene TRBJ1-4, with a weak D call TRBD1 (5 bases). The CDR3 spans 17 residues. V was pared by 1 base and J by 3 bases, with 15 bases between. CDR1 and CDR2 from the germline V gene are LNHDA and SQIVND (reference sequence). In nucleotides, the CDR3 is TGTGCCAGTAGTATAGCCGGACGGGGGAGCTCTAATGAAAAACTGTTTTTT. This translates into CASSIAGRGSSNEKLFF.

The chain carries TRBV3-1 (or the pseudogene TRBV3-2) and TRBJ1-3, with D unclear. The V gene lost 1 base and the J gene lost 7 bases, with 5 bases spanning the gap. This CDR3 contains 12 residues. CDR1 is LGHDT and CDR2 is YNNKEL in the germline V gene (reference sequence). The CDR3 spells CASSQVINTIYF. The CDR3 region has the DNA TGTGCCAGCAGCCAAGTAATCAACACCATATATTTT.